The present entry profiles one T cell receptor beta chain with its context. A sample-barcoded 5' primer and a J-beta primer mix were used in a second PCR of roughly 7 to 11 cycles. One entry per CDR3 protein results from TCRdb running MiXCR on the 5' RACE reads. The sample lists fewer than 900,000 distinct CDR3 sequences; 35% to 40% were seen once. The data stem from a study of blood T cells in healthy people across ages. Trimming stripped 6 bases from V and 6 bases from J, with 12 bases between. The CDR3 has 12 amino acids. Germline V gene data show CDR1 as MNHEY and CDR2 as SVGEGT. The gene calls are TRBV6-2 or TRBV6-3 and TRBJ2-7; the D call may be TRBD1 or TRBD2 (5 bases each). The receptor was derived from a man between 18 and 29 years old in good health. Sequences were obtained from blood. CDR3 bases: TGTGCCAGCAGCACCGGGGCCTCCGAGCAGTACTTC. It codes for CASSTGASEQYF.